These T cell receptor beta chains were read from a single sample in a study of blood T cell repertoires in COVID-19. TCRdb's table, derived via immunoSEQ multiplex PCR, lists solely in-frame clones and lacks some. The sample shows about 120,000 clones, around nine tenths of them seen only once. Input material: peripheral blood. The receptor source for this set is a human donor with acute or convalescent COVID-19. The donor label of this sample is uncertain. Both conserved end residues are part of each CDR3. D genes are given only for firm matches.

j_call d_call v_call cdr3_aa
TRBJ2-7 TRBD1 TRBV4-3 CASSQDHPTGIYEQYF
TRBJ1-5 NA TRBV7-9 CASSLQGGGNQPQHF
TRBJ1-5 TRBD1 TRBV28 CASSSITGAGTQPQHF
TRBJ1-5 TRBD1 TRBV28 CASSLTGGSFGQPQHF
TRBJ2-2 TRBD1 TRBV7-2 CASSARDRGPGELFF
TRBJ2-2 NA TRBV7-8 CASSLGQTNTGELFF
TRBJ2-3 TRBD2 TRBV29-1 CSVEAGSGGALGFPDTQYF
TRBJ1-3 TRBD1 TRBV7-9 CVSSSPYRGQEGNTIYF
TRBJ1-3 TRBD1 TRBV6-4 CASSDRGTVGNTIYF
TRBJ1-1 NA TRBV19 CASTQDWENTEAFF
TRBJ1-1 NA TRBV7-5 CVRSLTPTGQVNTEAFF
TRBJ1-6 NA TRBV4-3 CASSSRGVDSPLHF
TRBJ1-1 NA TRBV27 CASNAPGHPTFF
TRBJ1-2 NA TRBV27 CASSRTGTGGYGYTF